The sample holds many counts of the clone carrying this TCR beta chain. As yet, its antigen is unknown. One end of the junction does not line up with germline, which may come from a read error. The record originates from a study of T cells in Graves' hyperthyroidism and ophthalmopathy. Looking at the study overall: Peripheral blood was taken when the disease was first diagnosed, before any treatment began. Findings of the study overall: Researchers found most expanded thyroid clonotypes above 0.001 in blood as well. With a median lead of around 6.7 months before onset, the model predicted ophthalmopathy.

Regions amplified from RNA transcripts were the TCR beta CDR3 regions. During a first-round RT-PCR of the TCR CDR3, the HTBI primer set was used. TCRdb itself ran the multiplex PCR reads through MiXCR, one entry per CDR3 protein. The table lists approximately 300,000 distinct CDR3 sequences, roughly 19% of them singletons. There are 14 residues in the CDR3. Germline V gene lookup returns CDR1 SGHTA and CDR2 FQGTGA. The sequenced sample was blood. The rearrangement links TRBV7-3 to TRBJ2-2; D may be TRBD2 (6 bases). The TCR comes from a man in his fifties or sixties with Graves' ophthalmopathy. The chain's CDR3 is CASSKGRNSGELFF. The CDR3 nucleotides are TGTGCCAGCAGCAAGGGGAGGAACAGCGGGGAGCTGTTTTTT.